This T cell receptor beta chain came from a study of cytomegalovirus exposure and HLA in healthy donors. Healthy bone marrow donors made up the donor group. Study-wide points: It was reported in a later analysis that an Asian-associated ancestry cluster showed fewer N-insertions than the roughly 660-donor mean.

About this clone: Its antigen is undetermined.

Use of 60 Vbeta and 13 Jbeta primers characterized the PCR. Produced via immunoSEQ multiplex PCR; TCRdb's table is partial and in-frame only. The sample records about 250,000 clones, over 90% being singletons. The CDR3 extends over 17 amino acids. The V and J ends lost 5 bases and 4 bases respectively, with 18 bases between them. CDR1 and CDR2 from the germline V gene are SEHNR and FQNEAQ (reference sequence). The TCR was taken from a girl aged 2-10 years in good health and CMV-seronegative. The material sequenced was PBMCs. The rearrangement joins TRBV7-9 to TRBJ1-6; no definite D call. The CDR3 nucleotides read TGTGCCAGCAGCACCAGACAAGGCGGGCTTTATAATTCACCCCTCCACTTT. It specifies CASSTRQGGLYNSPLHF. Filled out from reference TRBV7-9 and TRBJ1-6, the complete variable domain reads DTGVSQNPRHKITKRGQNVTFRCDPISEHNRLYWYRQTLGQGPEFLTYFQNEAQLEKSRLLSDRFSAERPKGSFSTLEIQRTEQGDSAMYLCASSTRQGGLYNSPLHFGNGTRLTVT.